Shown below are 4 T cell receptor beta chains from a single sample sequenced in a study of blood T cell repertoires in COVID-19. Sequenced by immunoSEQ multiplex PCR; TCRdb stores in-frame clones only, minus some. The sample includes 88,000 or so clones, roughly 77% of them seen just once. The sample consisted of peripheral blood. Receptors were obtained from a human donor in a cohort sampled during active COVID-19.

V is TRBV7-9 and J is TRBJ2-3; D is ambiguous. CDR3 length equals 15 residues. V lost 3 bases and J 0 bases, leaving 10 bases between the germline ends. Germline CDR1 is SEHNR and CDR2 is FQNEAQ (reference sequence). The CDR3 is CASSLYQTSTDTQYF. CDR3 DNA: TGTGCCAGCAGCTTGTACCAAACTAGCACAGATACGCAGTATTTT.

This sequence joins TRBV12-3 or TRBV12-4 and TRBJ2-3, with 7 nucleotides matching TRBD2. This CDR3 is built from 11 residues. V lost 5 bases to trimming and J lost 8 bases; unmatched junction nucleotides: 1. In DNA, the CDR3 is TGTGCCAGCAGTCCGGGGGGTACGCAGTATTTT. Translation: CASSPGGTQYF.

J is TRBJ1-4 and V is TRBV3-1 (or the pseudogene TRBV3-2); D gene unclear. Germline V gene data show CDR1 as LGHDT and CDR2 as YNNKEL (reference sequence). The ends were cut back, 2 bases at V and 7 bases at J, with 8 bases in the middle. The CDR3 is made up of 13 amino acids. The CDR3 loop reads CASSQMQAEKLFF. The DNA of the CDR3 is TGTGCCAGCAGCCAAATGCAGGCTGAAAAACTGTTTTTT.

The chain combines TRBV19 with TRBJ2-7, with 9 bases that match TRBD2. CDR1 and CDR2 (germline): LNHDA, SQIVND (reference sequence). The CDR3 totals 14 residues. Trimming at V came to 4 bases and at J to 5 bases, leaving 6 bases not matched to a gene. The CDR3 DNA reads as TGTGCCAGTAGTAGAGGACTAGCGATAAACGAGCAGTACTTC. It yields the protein CASSRGLAINEQYF.